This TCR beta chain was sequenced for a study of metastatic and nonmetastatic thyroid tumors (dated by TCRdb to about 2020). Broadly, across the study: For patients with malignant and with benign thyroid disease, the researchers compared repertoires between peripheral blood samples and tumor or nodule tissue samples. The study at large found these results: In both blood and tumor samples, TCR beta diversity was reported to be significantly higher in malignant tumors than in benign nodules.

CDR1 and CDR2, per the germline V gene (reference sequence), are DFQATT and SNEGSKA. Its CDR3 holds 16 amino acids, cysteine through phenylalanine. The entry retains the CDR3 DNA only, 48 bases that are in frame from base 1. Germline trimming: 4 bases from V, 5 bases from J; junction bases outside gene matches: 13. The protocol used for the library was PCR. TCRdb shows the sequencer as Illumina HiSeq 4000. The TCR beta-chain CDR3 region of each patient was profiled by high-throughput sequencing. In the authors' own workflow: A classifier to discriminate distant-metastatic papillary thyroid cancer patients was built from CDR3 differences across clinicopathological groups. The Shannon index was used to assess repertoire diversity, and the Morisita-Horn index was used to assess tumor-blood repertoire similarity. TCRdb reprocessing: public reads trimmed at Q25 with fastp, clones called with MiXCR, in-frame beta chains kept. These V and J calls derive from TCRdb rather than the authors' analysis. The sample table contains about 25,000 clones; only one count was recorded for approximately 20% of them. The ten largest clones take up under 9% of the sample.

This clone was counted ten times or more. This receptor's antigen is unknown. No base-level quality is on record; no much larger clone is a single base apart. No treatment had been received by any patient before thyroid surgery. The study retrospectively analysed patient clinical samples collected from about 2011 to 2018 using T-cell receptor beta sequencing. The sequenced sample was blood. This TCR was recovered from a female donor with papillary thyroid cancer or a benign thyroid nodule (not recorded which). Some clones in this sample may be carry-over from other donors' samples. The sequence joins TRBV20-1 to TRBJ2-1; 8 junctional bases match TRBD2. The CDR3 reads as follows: CSAKSYSGEVHNEQFF. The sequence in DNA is TGCAGTGCTAAATCCTATAGCGGGGAGGTTCACAATGAGCAGTTCTTC.